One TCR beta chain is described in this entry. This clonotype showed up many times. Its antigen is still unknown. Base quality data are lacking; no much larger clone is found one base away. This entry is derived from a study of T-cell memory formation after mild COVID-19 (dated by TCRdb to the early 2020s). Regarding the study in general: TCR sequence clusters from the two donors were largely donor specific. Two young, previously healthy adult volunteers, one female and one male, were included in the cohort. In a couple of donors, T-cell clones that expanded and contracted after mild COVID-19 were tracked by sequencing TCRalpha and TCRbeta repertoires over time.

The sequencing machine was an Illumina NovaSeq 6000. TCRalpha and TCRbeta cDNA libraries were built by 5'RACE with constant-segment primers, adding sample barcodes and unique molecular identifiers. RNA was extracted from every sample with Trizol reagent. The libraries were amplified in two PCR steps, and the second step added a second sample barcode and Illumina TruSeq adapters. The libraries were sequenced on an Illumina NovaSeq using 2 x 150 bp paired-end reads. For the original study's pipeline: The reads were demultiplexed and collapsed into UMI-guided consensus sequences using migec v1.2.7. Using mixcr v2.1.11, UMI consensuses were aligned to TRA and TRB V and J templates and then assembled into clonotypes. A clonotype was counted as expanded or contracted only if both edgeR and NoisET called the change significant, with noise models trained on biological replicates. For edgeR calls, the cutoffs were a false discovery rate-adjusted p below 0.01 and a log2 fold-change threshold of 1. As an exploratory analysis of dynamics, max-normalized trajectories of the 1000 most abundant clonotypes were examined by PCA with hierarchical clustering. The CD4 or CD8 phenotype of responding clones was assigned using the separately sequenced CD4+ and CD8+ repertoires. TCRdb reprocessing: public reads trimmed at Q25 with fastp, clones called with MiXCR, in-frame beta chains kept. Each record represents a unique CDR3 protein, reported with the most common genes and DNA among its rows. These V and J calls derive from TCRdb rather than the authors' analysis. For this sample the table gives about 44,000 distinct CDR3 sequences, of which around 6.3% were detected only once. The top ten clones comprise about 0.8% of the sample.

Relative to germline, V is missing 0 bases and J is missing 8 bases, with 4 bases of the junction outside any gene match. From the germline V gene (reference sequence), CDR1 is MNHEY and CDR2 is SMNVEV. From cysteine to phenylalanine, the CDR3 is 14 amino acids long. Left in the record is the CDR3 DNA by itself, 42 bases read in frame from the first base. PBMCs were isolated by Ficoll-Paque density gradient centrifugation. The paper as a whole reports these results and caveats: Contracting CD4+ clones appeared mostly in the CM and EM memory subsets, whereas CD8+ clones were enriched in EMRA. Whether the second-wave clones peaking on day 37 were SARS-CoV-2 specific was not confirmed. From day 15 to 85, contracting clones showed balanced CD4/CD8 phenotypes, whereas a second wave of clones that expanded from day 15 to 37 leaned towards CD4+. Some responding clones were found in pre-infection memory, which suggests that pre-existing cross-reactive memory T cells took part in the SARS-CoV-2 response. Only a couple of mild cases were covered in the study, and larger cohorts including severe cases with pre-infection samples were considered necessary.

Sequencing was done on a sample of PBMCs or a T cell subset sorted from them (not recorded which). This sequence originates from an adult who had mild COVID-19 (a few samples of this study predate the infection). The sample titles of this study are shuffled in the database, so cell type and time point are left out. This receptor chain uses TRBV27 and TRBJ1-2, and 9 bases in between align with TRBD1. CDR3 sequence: CASSLSGQGGGYTF. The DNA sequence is TGTGCCAGCAGTTTATCGGGACAGGGTGGGGGCTACACCTTC.